The text below deals with one TCR beta chain. Antigen unknown. The data were taken from a study of siplizumab effects on memory and regulatory T cells. Findings and limits, study-wide: Siplizumab significantly reduced alloreactive sequences traceable to unstimulated CD4+ memory cells. An assignable naive or memory phenotype was lacking in roughly 75-96% of proliferating CD4+ or CD8+ clones. Naive T cells appeared more diverse than memory cells and seemed to be major alloresponse contributors. Assignment to unstimulated subsets succeeded for only a minor fraction of the alloreactive clones.

Germline CDR1 and CDR2: SGHRS and YFSETQ. The CDR3 extends over 16 amino acids. V lost 4 bases to trimming and J lost 4 bases, with 20 bases between them. Data came from immunoSEQ multiplex PCR; TCRdb stores just in-frame clones and leaves some out. Of approximately 68,000 clones listed, about 89% are singletons. Sequencing used CD8+ T cells sorted from blood. The chain employs TRBV5-1 and TRBJ1-2; perhaps TRBD1 as D (6 bases). The receptor was isolated from a human donor in good health. The CDR3 is CASSNGRGEGGYGYTF. DNA for the CDR3: TGCGCCAGCAGCAACGGACGCGGCGAGGGGGGCTATGGCTACACCTTC.